The subject of this entry is one T cell receptor beta chain. Its antigen is unidentified. The data stem from a study of CD8+CD57+ T cells in acquired aplastic anemia. Across the study: DNA per sorted CD4+ or CD8+ sample ranged about 0.2 to 27.4 ug, averaging about 2.9 ug.

Findings and limits, study-wide: Controls did not differ significantly from patients in CD8+ Simpson's diversity.

V dropped 6 bases and J dropped 3 bases, with 14 bases sitting between them. The CDR3 loop spans 14 amino acids. Germline values: CDR1 SNHLY, CDR2 FYNNEI. TCR beta VDJ and CDR3 were profiled, and genomic DNA was the template. One entry per CDR3 protein results from TCRdb running MiXCR on the reads. This sample has some 410,000 distinct CDR3 sequences, with 65% to 80% found just once. Sequencing was carried out using sorted CD4+, CD8+, or CD8+CD57+ T cells (not recorded which) from PBMCs. The chain uses TRBV2 and TRBJ2-5, with a possible D match to TRBD1 (6 bases). This receptor was identified in a human donor in good health, serving as a control. The CDR3, as DNA: TGTGCCAGCAGGACTACAGGGATAGAAGAGACCCAGTACTTC. It yields the protein CASRTTGIEETQYF.